The 20 T cell receptor beta chains presented below share a single source sample, sequenced in a study of blood T cell repertoires in COVID-19. TCRdb's copy holds only in-frame clones and misses some; the assay was immunoSEQ multiplex PCR. The sample lists roughly 140,000 clones, more than 65% occurring once. The sample consisted of peripheral blood. These receptors were collected from a man aged 60-69 years with active or convalescent COVID-19.

The V and J genes are TRBV7-2 and TRBJ1-2; 9 bases are a match to TRBD1. Trimming took 1 base from V and 8 from J; bases not matched to a gene: 17. The CDR3 totals 18 residues. The germline gives CDR1 SGHTA, CDR2 FQGNSA. The CDR3 reads CASSLVGRQGVRYSGYTF. For the CDR3, the DNA is TGTGCCAGCAGCTTAGTTGGTAGACAGGGGGTCCGGTATAGCGGCTACACCTTC.

The chain links TRBV19 to TRBJ2-1; a weak D match, TRBD2 (6 bases). V dropped 6 bases and J dropped 3 bases, with 12 bases sitting between them. The CDR3 is 14 amino acids. CDR1 and CDR2 (germline): LNHDA, SQIVND (reference sequence). The CDR3 protein is CASSGPGVYNEQFF. The CDR3 DNA is TGTGCCAGTAGCGGCCCGGGGGTCTACAATGAGCAGTTCTTC.

The rearrangement uses TRBV27 and TRBJ2-7; tentative D call: TRBD1 (5 bases). Germline V lookup: CDR1 MNHEY, CDR2 SMNVEV (reference sequence). V was trimmed by 5 bases and J by 3 bases, leaving 11 bases between them. This CDR3 spans 13 amino acids. The CDR3 region is CASSPQGDYEQYF. The CDR3 nucleotides are TGTGCCAGCAGTCCCCAGGGCGACTACGAGCAGTACTTC.

The CDR3 region has the DNA TGTGCCAGTAGTATCGTGCAGGGGCTTAGTTCACCCCTCCACTTT. It yields the protein CASSIVQGLSSPLHF. V usage is TRBV19 and J usage is TRBJ1-6; D is perhaps TRBD1 (6 bases). V lost 3 bases and J lost 9, with 15 bases in between. This CDR3 is 15 amino acids long. CDR1 LNHDA and CDR2 SQIVND come from the germline V gene (reference sequence).

The chain joins TRBV25-1 to TRBJ1-2; 7 bases map to TRBD1. V was pared by 4 bases and J by 9 bases, with 8 bases of the junction left unmatched. The CDR3 is 13 amino acids. Germline assignment: CDR1 MGHDK and CDR2 SYGVNS. CDR3 amino acids: CASSATGSKSYTF. The CDR3 DNA follows: TGTGCCAGCAGTGCGACAGGGTCGAAAAGCTACACCTTC.

The V and J genes are TRBV19 and TRBJ1-2; a weak D match, TRBD1 (6 bases). In germline, CDR1 is LNHDA, CDR2 SQIVND (reference sequence). The V and J ends lost 7 bases and 0 bases respectively, with 12 bases between them. The CDR3 sequence is 14 residues long. CDR3 in amino acids: CASKRDTSNYGYTF. The CDR3 DNA sequence: TGTGCCAGTAAACGGGACACCTCTAACTATGGCTACACCTTC.

The chain has TRBV14 and TRBJ2-1; possibly TRBD2 for D (6 bases). V dropped 0 bases and J dropped 3 bases, with 12 bases sitting between them. Germline V lookup: CDR1 SGHDN, CDR2 FVKESK. This CDR3 has 16 residues. The CDR3 spells CASSQEGGTLYNEQFF. CDR3 nucleotides: TGTGCCAGCAGCCAAGAGGGCGGGACGCTCTACAATGAGCAGTTCTTC.

The chain is built from TRBV9 and TRBJ1-2, with TRBD1 as a possible D gene (5 bases). The V end was cut by 2 bases, the J end by 5 bases, with 16 bases between. This CDR3 is 15 amino acids long. Germline V gives CDR1 SGDLS, CDR2 YYNGEE. CDR3 amino acids: CASSVGGSGSYGYTF. CDR3 DNA sequence: TGTGCCAGCAGCGTGGGGGGATCTGGTTCTTATGGCTACACCTTC.

The chain couples TRBV3-1 (or the pseudogene TRBV3-2) to TRBJ2-1, with TRBD2 matching over 10 bases. Germline values: CDR1 LGHDT, CDR2 YNNKEL (reference sequence). The CDR3 is made up of 17 amino acids. J gave up 8 bases and V 6 bases, and 16 bases lay outside the gene matches. In DNA, the CDR3 is TGTGCCAGCAGAGAAATACAGCGGGAGGGATGTTACGATGAGCAGTTCTTC. It codes for CASREIQREGCYDEQFF.

V gene TRBV4-1 combines with J gene TRBJ1-5, with 10 bases identical to TRBD1. With 5 bases clipped from V and 5 bases from J, the junction kept 9 bases outside the gene matches. This CDR3 spans 16 amino acids. CDR1 and CDR2 (germline): MGHRA, YSYEKL. The chain's CDR3 is CASSSLDRGNDQPQHF. The CDR3 DNA follows: TGCGCCAGCAGCTCCTTGGACAGGGGGAACGATCAGCCCCAGCATTTT.

V usage is TRBV5-6 and J usage is TRBJ2-2; no definite D call. Per germline, CDR1 SGHDT and CDR2 YYEEEE. V lost 1 base and J 7 bases, leaving 5 bases between the germline ends. The CDR3 sequence is 12 residues long. CDR3 residues: CASSLSIGELFF. The CDR3 region has the DNA TGTGCCAGCAGCTTGAGCATCGGGGAGCTGTTTTTT.

V usage is TRBV30 and J usage is TRBJ1-2; tentatively, D is TRBD1 (5 bases). The V gene lost 4 bases and the J gene lost 7 bases, with 13 bases spanning the gap. This CDR3 region has 12 residues. Germline CDR1 and CDR2: GTSNPN and SVGIG (reference sequence). CDR3 in amino acids: CAWKWGDRGYTF. The CDR3 bases are TGTGCCTGGAAATGGGGGGATCGTGGCTACACCTTC.

The J gene is TRBJ2-7, the V gene TRBV6-5; 10 positions match TRBD1. CDR3 length: 15 amino acids. Germline V gives CDR1 MNHEY, CDR2 SVGAGI. After removal of 6 bases from V and 3 bases from J, the junction contained 8 bases not matched to a gene. The CDR3 DNA sequence: TGTGCCAGCAGCGCCGTTGGACAGGGGGTCTACGAGCAGTACGTC. Encoded protein: CASSAVGQGVYEQYV.

J is TRBJ1-4 and V is TRBV30; D remains unclear. The length of the CDR3 is 13 residues. Trimming removed 2 bases from V and 3 bases from J, with 7 bases in between. The germline V gene encodes CDR1 GTSNPN and CDR2 SVGIG (reference sequence). Written as DNA, the CDR3 is TGTGCCTGGAGTTTCCAGTCTAATGAAAAACTGTTTTTT. Its protein is CAWSFQSNEKLFF.

The CDR3, as DNA: TGTGCCAGTAATCTAGCCTTGGGACTGCCGAACACTGAAGCTTTCTTT. It encodes CASNLALGLPNTEAFF. The chain recombines TRBV19 with TRBJ1-1, with TRBD1 as a possible D gene (5 bases). The CDR3 contains 16 residues. CDR1 and CDR2 from the germline V gene are LNHDA and SQIVND (reference sequence). Trimming left V 7 bases short and J 1 base short, with 19 bases between.

The V gene is TRBV25-1, the J gene TRBJ1-6; D perhaps matches TRBD1 (5 bases). The CDR3 has 13 amino acids. V lost 4 bases and J 6 bases, leaving 7 bases between the germline ends. CDR1 MGHDK and CDR2 SYGVNS come from the germline V gene. For the CDR3, the DNA is TGTGCCAGCAGTGGTCAGGGTAATTCACCCCTCCACTTT. Amino acids: CASSGQGNSPLHF. Full variable domain (rest looked up from reference TRBV25-1 and TRBJ1-6): EADIYQTPRYLVIGTGKKITLECSQTMGHDKMYWYQQDPGMELHLIHYSYGVNSTEKGDLSSESTVSRIRTEHFPLTLESARPSHTSQYLCASSGQGNSPLHFGNGTRLTVT.

The V and J genes are TRBV19 and TRBJ2-3; 9 bases align to TRBD2. V trimming: 5 bases; J trimming: 1 base; junction bases outside the gene matches: 7. The CDR3 totals 16 residues. Germline CDR1 and CDR2: LNHDA and SQIVND (reference sequence). CDR3 residues: CASSPYRTSGTDTQYF. In nucleotides, the CDR3 is TGTGCCAGTAGTCCTTATCGGACTAGCGGCACAGATACGCAGTATTTT.

The CDR3 sequence is CASSQDGLPGQGQETQYF. CDR3 nucleotides: TGTGCCAGCAGCCAAGATGGGCTGCCGGGACAGGGGCAAGAGACCCAGTACTTC. The chain uses TRBV14 and TRBJ2-5; TRBD1 aligns across 10 bases. This CDR3 has 18 amino acids. The trim removed 0 bases at V and 2 bases at J, leaving 9 bases unmatched. Germline CDR1 is SGHDN and CDR2 is FVKESK.

The V and J genes are TRBV5-4 and TRBJ1-3; 7 nucleotides agree with TRBD1. This CDR3 has 16 residues. From germline, CDR1 is SGHNT and CDR2 YYREEE (reference sequence). Germline trimming cut 4 bases from V and 0 bases from J; bases unmatched to any gene: 7. CDR3 loop: CASSIGTVFSGNTIYF. The CDR3 region has the DNA TGTGCCAGCAGCATAGGGACAGTCTTCTCTGGAAACACCATATATTTT.

This chain joins TRBV10-3 and TRBJ2-7, with D possibly being TRBD2 (5 bases). From germline, CDR1 is ENHRY and CDR2 SYGVKD. The CDR3 runs 13 residues. Trimming removed 0 bases from V and 4 bases from J, with 7 bases in between. The CDR3 region has the DNA TGTGCCATCAGTGAGTCAGGCGGGTACGAGCAGTACGTC. This codes for CAISESGGYEQYV.